This record concerns one T cell receptor (beta chain) sequence. Only in-frame clones appear in the TCRdb table, and some are missing; sequencing was by immunoSEQ multiplex PCR. The sample has over 350,000 clones, about 87% seen once. The data belong to a study of blood T cell repertoires in COVID-19. At the level of the study: Both acute and convalescent COVID-19 samples were obtained from the United States, Italy and Spain.

The length of the CDR3 is 13 residues. Looked up from germline, CDR1 is KGHSH and CDR2 is LQKENI. The V gene end was trimmed by 6 bases and the J gene end by 4 bases; junction bases not matched to a gene: 2. Participant-given clinical history determined each cohort assignment. Source material: PBMCs or T cells enriched from blood (not recorded which). The TCR originated in a woman aged 45-65 years who had recovered from COVID-19. This chain connects TRBV18 to TRBJ1-2, with 10 bases matching TRBD1. Here the CDR3 reads CASSGQGTYGYTF. CDR3 in DNA: TGTGCCAGCTCGGGACAGGGGACCTATGGCTACACCTTC.